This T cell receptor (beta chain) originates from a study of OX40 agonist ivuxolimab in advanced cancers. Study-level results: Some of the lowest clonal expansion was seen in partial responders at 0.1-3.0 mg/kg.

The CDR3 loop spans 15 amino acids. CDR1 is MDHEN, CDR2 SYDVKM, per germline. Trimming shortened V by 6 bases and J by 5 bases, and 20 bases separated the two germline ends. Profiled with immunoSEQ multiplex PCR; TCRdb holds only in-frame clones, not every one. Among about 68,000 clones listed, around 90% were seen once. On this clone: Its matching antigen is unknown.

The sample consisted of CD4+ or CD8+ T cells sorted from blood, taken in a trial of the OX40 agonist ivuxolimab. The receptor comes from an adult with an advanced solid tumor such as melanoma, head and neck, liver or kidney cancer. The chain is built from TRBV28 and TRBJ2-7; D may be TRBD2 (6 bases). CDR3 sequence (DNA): TGTGCCAGCAGCCTAGAGATCGCGGGAAGGAACGAGCAGTACTTC. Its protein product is CASSLEIAGRNEQYF.